This T cell receptor (beta chain) was recovered during a study of blood T cell repertoires in COVID-19. In the original analysis: Counts of nucleated cells, estimated from reference gene primer amplification, were obtained. The protocol was immunoSEQ multiplex PCR, while the TCRdb copy is restricted to in-frame clones and leaves out a portion. The V and J calls and clone size were taken over from that table, and D and trimming were inferred from the DNA. This sample has about 170,000 clones; 80% to 90% occur once, and the top ten carry roughly 15%. Seattle's enrolled individuals joined amid active infection and were then monitored longitudinally. With V trimmed by 6 bases and J by 4 bases, 5 bases remained unmatched. This CDR3 comprises 13 residues.

Sample: peripheral blood. The TCR originated in a woman aged 70-85 years with COVID-19, enrolled during active disease. This rearrangement joins TRBV12-3 or TRBV12-4 to TRBJ1-1; 7 nucleotides line up with TRBD1. CDR3: CASRKGQITEAFF. In DNA form, the CDR3 reads TGTGCCAGCAGGAAGGGACAGATCACTGAAGCTTTCTTT.